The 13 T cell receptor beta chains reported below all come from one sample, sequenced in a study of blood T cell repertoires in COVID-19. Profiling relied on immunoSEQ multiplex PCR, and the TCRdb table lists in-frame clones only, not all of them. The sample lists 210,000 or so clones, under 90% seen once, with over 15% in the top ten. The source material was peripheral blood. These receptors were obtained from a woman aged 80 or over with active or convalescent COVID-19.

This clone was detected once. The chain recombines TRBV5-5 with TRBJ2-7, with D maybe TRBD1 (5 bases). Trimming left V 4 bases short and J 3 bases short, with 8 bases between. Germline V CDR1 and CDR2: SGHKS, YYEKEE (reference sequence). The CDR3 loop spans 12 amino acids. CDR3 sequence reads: CASSRQGYEQYF. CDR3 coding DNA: TGTGCCAGCAGCCGTCAGGGCTACGAGCAGTACTTC.

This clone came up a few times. The CDR3 here is CASSVWTGSQHTEAFF. The CDR3 region has the DNA TGTGCCAGCAGCGTATGGACAGGCTCGCAACACACTGAAGCTTTCTTT. This chain uses TRBV5-6 with TRBJ1-1, with 7 positions matching TRBD1. The CDR3 is 16 amino acids. The germline V gene encodes CDR1 SGHDT and CDR2 YYEEEE. Trimming at V came to 4 bases and at J to 3 bases, leaving 12 bases not matched to a gene. The whole variable domain, filled in from reference TRBV5-6 and TRBJ1-1, reads DAGVTQSPTHLIKTRGQQVTLRCSPKSGHDTVSWYQQALGQGPQFIFQYYEEEERQRGNFPDRFSGHQFPNYSSELNVNALLLGDSALYLCASSVWTGSQHTEAFFGQGTRLTVV.

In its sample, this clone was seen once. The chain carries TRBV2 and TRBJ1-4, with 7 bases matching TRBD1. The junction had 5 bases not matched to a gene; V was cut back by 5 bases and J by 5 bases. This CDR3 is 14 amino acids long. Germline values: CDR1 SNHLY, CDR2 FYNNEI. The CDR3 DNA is TGTGCCAGCAGTACCGGGACAGTGAATGAAAAACTGTTTTTT. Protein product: CASSTGTVNEKLFF.

The CDR3 sequence is CASSAGVVTDTQYF. The CDR3 nucleotides read TGTGCCAGTTCAGCGGGAGTTGTCACAGATACGCAGTATTTT. V gene TRBV6-5 combines with J gene TRBJ2-3; 8 bases agree with TRBD2. This CDR3 contains 14 residues. In germline, CDR1 is MNHEY, CDR2 SVGAGI. J lost 2 bases, V lost 9 bases, and 7 bases had no gene match.

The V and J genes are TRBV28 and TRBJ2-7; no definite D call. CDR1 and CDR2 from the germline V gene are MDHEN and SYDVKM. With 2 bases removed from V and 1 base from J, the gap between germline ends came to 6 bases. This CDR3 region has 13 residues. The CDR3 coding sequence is TGTGCCAGCAGTTTAGTCAGATCCTACGAGCAGTACTTC. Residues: CASSLVRSYEQYF.

DNA for the CDR3: TGTGCCAGCAGTTACTCGATTAGCGGGGGCCGGAACACCGGGGAGCTGTTTTTT. Translation: CASSYSISGGRNTGELFF. V usage is TRBV6-2 or TRBV6-3 and J usage is TRBJ2-2; TRBD2 matches at 9 bases. V lost 0 bases, J lost 1 base, and 6 bases stayed unmatched. Germline values: CDR1 MNHEY, CDR2 SVGEGT. The CDR3 runs 18 residues.

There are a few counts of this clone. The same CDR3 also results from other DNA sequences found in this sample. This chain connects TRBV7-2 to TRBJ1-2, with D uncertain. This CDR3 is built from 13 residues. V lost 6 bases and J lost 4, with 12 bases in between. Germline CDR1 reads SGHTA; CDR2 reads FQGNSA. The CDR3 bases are TGTGCCAGCAGTGCGGGCAGATTCTATGGCTACACCTTC. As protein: CASSAGRFYGYTF.

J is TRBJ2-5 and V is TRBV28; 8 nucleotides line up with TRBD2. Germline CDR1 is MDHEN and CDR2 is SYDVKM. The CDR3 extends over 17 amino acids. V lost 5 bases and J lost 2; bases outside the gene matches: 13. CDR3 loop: CASSNVRGEPDQETQYF. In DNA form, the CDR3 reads TGTGCCAGCAGTAATGTGCGGGGGGAGCCAGATCAAGAGACCCAGTACTTC.

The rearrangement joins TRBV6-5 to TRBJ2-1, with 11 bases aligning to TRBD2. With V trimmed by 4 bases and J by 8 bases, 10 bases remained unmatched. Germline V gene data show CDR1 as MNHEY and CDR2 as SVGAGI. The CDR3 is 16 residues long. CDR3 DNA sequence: TGTGCCAGCAGTTTACTTAGCGGGGGGGCCATCGATGAGCAGTTCTTC. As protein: CASSLLSGGAIDEQFF.

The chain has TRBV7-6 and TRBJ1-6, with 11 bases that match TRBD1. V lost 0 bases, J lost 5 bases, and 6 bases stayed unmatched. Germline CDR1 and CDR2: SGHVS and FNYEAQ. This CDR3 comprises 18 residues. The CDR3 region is CASSLARRDRGNNSPLHF. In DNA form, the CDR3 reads TGTGCCAGCAGCTTAGCGCGGAGGGACAGGGGGAATAATTCACCCCTCCACTTT.

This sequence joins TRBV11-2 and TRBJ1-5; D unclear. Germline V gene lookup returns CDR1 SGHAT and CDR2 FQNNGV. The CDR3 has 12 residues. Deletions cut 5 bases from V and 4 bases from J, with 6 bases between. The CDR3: CASSRGNQPQHF. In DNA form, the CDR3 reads TGTGCCAGCAGCCGGGGAAATCAGCCCCAGCATTTT.

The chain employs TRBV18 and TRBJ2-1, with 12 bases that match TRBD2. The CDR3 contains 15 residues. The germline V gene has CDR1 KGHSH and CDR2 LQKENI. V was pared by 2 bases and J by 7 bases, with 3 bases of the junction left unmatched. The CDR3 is CASSPSSGGGNEQFF. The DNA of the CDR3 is TGTGCCAGCTCACCATCTAGCGGGGGGGGAAATGAGCAGTTCTTC.

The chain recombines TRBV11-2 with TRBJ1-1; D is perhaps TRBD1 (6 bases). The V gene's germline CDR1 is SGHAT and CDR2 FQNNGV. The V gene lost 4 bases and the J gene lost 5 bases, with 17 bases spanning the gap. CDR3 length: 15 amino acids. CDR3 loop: CASSSLQGSGTEAFF. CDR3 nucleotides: TGTGCCAGCAGCTCCTTACAGGGATCGGGAACTGAAGCTTTCTTT.